This T cell receptor (beta chain) was sequenced for a study of graft-versus-host responses after intestinal transplantation. The wider study: Recipients had transplants, and these were multivisceral, liver-intestinal, or isolated intestinal. Recipients were all induced with anti-thymocyte globulin, then given tacrolimus and steroids for two to three years.

The germline V gene has CDR1 MGHRA and CDR2 YSYEKL. The CDR3 runs to 16 residues. Trimming at V came to 2 bases and at J to 4 bases, leaving 5 bases not matched to a gene. Generated by immunoSEQ multiplex PCR, the TCRdb table keeps only in-frame clones and is missing some. The top ten hold 9% to 10% of the sample, which has approximately 12,000 clones, 76% seen once. Processed graft tissue released its intraepithelial and lamina propria lymphocytes. A remark on this clone: The antigen is undetermined.

Findings and limits, study-wide: The marrow of recipients harbored GvH clones, and ileum or blood showed some of them first. Association was observed between peak circulating GvH clone levels and early post-transplant HvG declines.

Sequences were derived from ileum tissue, sampled 23 days after intestinal transplant. The rearrangement joins TRBV4-1 to TRBJ2-2; 9 bases match TRBD2. The TCR comes from a human patient who received an intestinal transplant, so some T cells may come from the graft donor. CDR3 region: CASSQFGGRGTGELFF. CDR3 coding DNA: TGCGCCAGCAGCCAATTCGGCGGGAGGGGCACCGGGGAGCTGTTTTTT.